The entry below describes one T cell receptor (beta chain). The data derive from a study of PD-L1 blockade in urothelial cancer. Some clones are missing from TCRdb's copy, which holds only in-frame ones; the method was immunoSEQ multiplex PCR. The sample contains approximately 67,000 clones, more than 75% of which appear only once. This CDR3 has 15 amino acids. CDR1 and CDR2 (germline): LNHNV, YYDKDF (reference sequence). Losses at the gene ends were 0 bases for V and 5 bases for J; bases not matched to a gene: 3. As for time point: pretreatment peripheral blood. Patients had locally advanced or metastatic urothelial carcinoma.

This specimen was PBMCs, taken around atezolizumab (anti-PD-L1) treatment. This receptor was obtained from a man between 60 and 70 years old with urothelial cancer. This sequence joins TRBV15 and TRBJ1-4; TRBD1 matches 7 bases. This CDR3 is CATSREQGNNEKLFF. CDR3 in DNA: TGTGCCACCAGCAGAGAACAGGGGAACAATGAAAAACTGTTTTTT.